This entry lists 21 T cell receptor beta chains sequenced from one sample in a study of spatial heterogeneity in lung cancer. One entry per CDR3 protein, called by TCRdb with MiXCR from the 5' RACE reads. This table holds around 66,000 distinct CDR3 sequences, 6.3% found once. Time point here: sample taken at primary tumor resection. The sample was PBMCs, taken at surgery. Source of these receptors: a female donor with early-stage non-small cell lung cancer.

There are many counts of this clonotype. The chain uses TRBV28 and TRBJ1-6; D is perhaps TRBD1 (6 bases). The germline V gene encodes CDR1 MDHEN and CDR2 SYDVKM. Trimming removed 2 bases at V and 7 bases at J, with 9 bases between. The CDR3 is 14 residues long. CDR3 sequence: CASSLTGPNSPLHF. As DNA, the CDR3 is TGTGCCAGCAGTTTAACAGGGCCGAATTCACCCCTCCACTTT.

This clonotype has ten or more counts. The V call is TRBV11-3, the J call TRBJ2-1; D is ambiguous. The germline V and J ends were trimmed by 2 bases and 2 bases, with 4 bases remaining between them. From germline, CDR1 is SGHNT and CDR2 YENEEA. The CDR3 has 13 residues. The CDR3 loop is CASSLNAYNEQFF. CDR3 nucleotides: TGTGCCAGCAGCTTAAATGCCTACAATGAGCAGTTCTTC.

Sample share makes this clonotype medium-sized. This chain joins TRBV12-3 or TRBV12-4 and TRBJ1-5; D perhaps matches TRBD1 (6 bases). The CDR3 is 14 amino acids. V lost 6 bases and J 7 bases, leaving 16 bases between the germline ends. The CDR3 DNA reads as TGTGCCAGCAGATTAACAGGGTTAGAGCAGCCCCAGCATTTT. Translation: CASRLTGLEQPQHF.

The rearrangement joins TRBV20-1 to TRBJ2-3; D uncertain. The ends were cut back, 0 bases at V and 0 bases at J, with 4 bases in the middle. The CDR3 runs 13 residues. Germline CDR1 and CDR2: DFQATT and SNEGSKA (reference sequence). In nucleotides, the CDR3 is TGCAGTGCTAGAGAGACTAGCACAGATACGCAGTATTTT. Translation gives CSARETSTDTQYF.

This clonotype showed up many times. The chain carries TRBV3-1 and TRBJ2-2; D perhaps matches TRBD2 (6 bases). Trimming shortened V by 1 base and J by 6 bases, and 9 bases separated the two germline ends. CDR3 size: 14 residues. CDR1 is LGHDT and CDR2 is YNNKEL in the germline V gene (reference sequence). CDR3 sequence reads: CASSQVGEAGELFF. The CDR3 bases are TGTGCCAGCAGCCAAGTTGGGGAGGCCGGGGAGCTGTTTTTT.

This clonotype was detected a few times. The genes are TRBV11-2 and TRBJ1-1; tentative D call: TRBD1 (6 bases). The CDR3 sequence is 14 residues long. Looked up from germline, CDR1 is SGHAT and CDR2 is FQNNGV. V gave up 5 bases and J gave up 1 base, with 11 bases separating them. In nucleotides, the CDR3 is TGTGCCAGCAGCCTTCAACAGGGGAACACTGAAGCTTTCTTT. Translating it yields CASSLQQGNTEAFF. Full variable domain (rest looked up from reference TRBV11-2 and TRBJ1-1): EAGVAQSPRYKIIEKRQSVAFWCNPISGHATLYWYQQILGQGPKLLIQFQNNGVVDDSQLPKDRFSAERLKGVDSTLKIQPAKLEDSAVYLCASSLQQGNTEAFFGQGTRLTVV.

About this clonotype: Since a much larger clone is just one base distant, this may be a read error. The chain employs TRBV6-5 and TRBJ2-1; D may be TRBD2 (5 bases). Germline lookup yields CDR1 MNHEY and CDR2 SVGAGI. The CDR3 length is 14 residues. Here the CDR3 DNA reads TGTACCAGCACCCCCCGGGGTCCCTACAATGAGCAGTTCTTC. Residues: CTSTPRGPYNEQFF.

This clonotype was picked up one time. This clone may be a read error of a much larger clone one base away. The genes are TRBV7-9 and TRBJ1-1; D gene ambiguous. The CDR3 extends over 12 amino acids. CDR1 and CDR2 (germline): SEHNR, FQNEAQ (reference sequence). The CDR3 DNA follows: TGTGCCAGCAGCTTAGCAAGCTATGAAGATTTCTTT. It yields the protein CASSLASYEDFF.

This clonotype came up a few times. The genes are TRBV10-2 and TRBJ2-1, with 12 bases lining up with TRBD1. This CDR3 is built from 17 residues. Germline-derived CDR1 and CDR2 are WSHSY and SAAADI. J was trimmed by 6 bases and V by 3 bases; bases with no gene match: 9. In DNA form, the CDR3 reads TGCGCCAGCAGTGACCAACGGGACAGGGGGCGTATCAATGAGCAGTTCTTC. This encodes CASSDQRDRGRINEQFF.

This clonotype appeared many times. This rearrangement joins TRBV5-1 to TRBJ2-3, with TRBD2 as a possible D gene (5 bases). The germline V gene encodes CDR1 SGHRS and CDR2 YFSETQ. Deletions cut 2 bases from V and 5 bases from J, with 12 bases between. The CDR3 is made up of 14 amino acids. The CDR3 loop is CASSFPGERDTQYF. The CDR3 DNA reads TGCGCCAGCAGCTTCCCCGGGGAGAGAGATACGCAGTATTTT.

This clonotype was counted ten times or more. The rearrangement uses TRBV28 and TRBJ2-1; D unclear. This CDR3 has 15 amino acids. CDR1 and CDR2 (germline): MDHEN, SYDVKM. V was clipped by 8 bases and J by 6 bases, with 20 bases between them. CDR3 DNA sequence: TGTGCCAGCGAAGCTCCCGGAGCTCTTGGCAATGAGCAGTTCTTC. Translating gives CASEAPGALGNEQFF.

This clonotype was picked up a small number of times. The chain carries TRBV28 and TRBJ2-7, with no clear D. The CDR3 extends over 18 amino acids. The germline V and J ends were trimmed by 1 base and 0 bases, with 19 bases remaining between them. CDR1 and CDR2 (germline): MDHEN, SYDVKM. Here the CDR3 DNA reads TGTGCCAGCAGTTTATCTCTGGGTCTGGGTTCTCTCTCCTACGAGCAGTACTTC. Its translation: CASSLSLGLGSLSYEQYF.

In the case of this clonotype: The junction differs from germline at one of its ends, possibly a read error. The chain recombines TRBV12-3 or TRBV12-4 with TRBJ2-1, with 12 nucleotides matching TRBD2. The CDR3 extends over 14 amino acids. CDR3 DNA sequence: TGTGCCAGCAGTCTAGCGGGAGGGCCCAGAGAGCAGTTCTTC. Translated, it gives CASSLAGGPREQFF.

This clonotype was counted many times. The V call is TRBV15, the J call TRBJ2-7; 8 nucleotides match TRBD1. Trimming took 3 bases from V and 3 from J; bases not matched to a gene: 4. The CDR3 sequence is 14 residues long. Per germline, CDR1 LNHNV and CDR2 YYDKDF (reference sequence). As DNA, the CDR3 is TGTGCCACCAGCAGGGACAGGGCTAGCTACGAGCAGTACTTC. Protein: CATSRDRASYEQYF.

The genes are TRBV10-3 and TRBJ2-2; 9 positions match TRBD1. Per the germline V gene, CDR1 is ENHRY and CDR2 is SYGVKD. CDR3 length: 15 amino acids. Trimming at V came to 6 bases and at J to 4 bases, leaving 6 bases not matched to a gene. The CDR3 nucleotides read TGTGCCATCAGCGAAGGGACAGGGATCACCGGGGAGCTGTTTTTT. This encodes CAISEGTGITGELFF.

In its sample, this clonotype was seen many times. V gene TRBV6-5 combines with J gene TRBJ1-2; 9 nucleotides line up with TRBD1. V shed 4 bases and J 4 bases; nucleotides not matched to a gene: 7. Germline V gene lookup returns CDR1 MNHEY and CDR2 SVGAGI. The CDR3 length is 15 residues. CDR3 nucleotides: TGTGCCAGCAGTTCCCCGGGACAGGGATCCTATGGCTACACCTTC. This translates into CASSSPGQGSYGYTF.

This clonotype has a count of ten or more. V and J are TRBV12-3 or TRBV12-4 and TRBJ2-5; D is ambiguous. The CDR3 sequence is 12 residues long. The germline V and J ends were trimmed by 7 bases and 1 base, with 7 bases remaining between them. The CDR3 protein is CASKDLQETQYF. CDR3 bases: TGTGCCAGCAAGGACCTCCAAGAGACCCAGTACTTC.

This clonotype was counted a few times. This sequence joins TRBV25-1 and TRBJ2-7; TRBD2 matches at 11 bases. Looked up from germline, CDR1 is MGHDK and CDR2 is SYGVNS. CDR3 length: 19 residues. Trimming at V came to 5 bases and at J to 1 base, leaving 16 bases not matched to a gene. The CDR3: CASSPSGTSGAIASYEQYF. The CDR3 coding sequence is TGTGCCAGCAGTCCCTCCGGGACTAGCGGAGCTATAGCGTCCTACGAGCAGTACTTC.

This clonotype was counted a few times. CDR3 DNA sequence: TGTGCCATCAGTGATGTAGCGGGAGGAGATACGCAGTATTTT. Residues: CAISDVAGGDTQYF. The chain is built from TRBV10-3 and TRBJ2-3; 10 bases map to TRBD2. The CDR3 has 14 amino acids. The germline gives CDR1 ENHRY, CDR2 SYGVKD. V dropped 3 bases and J dropped 5; count of bases not matched to a gene: 2.

The V call is TRBV5-4, the J call TRBJ2-5; TRBD1 matches 7 bases. The CDR3 has 14 residues. CDR1 is SGHNT, CDR2 YYREEE, per germline (reference sequence). The V gene end was trimmed by 4 bases and the J gene end by 5 bases; junction bases not matched to a gene: 8. As DNA, the CDR3 is TGTGCCAGCAGCCTGGACAGGTCCTGGGAGACCCAGTACTTC. As protein: CASSLDRSWETQYF.

In its sample, this clonotype was seen a few times. The genes are TRBV12-3 or TRBV12-4 and TRBJ1-6; 7 bases agree with TRBD1. With 7 bases clipped from V and 7 bases from J, the junction kept 10 bases outside the gene matches. This CDR3 has 15 amino acids. CDR3 sequence reads: CASILAGTANSPLHF. DNA of the CDR3: TGTGCCAGCATCTTAGCCGGGACAGCGAATTCACCCCTCCACTTT.